A single sample gave rise to the 16 T cell receptor beta chains below, sequenced in a study of T-cell reconstitution after alpha-beta-depleted transplantation in children. Unique molecular identifiers were used in preparing the TCRbeta library. In TCRdb, the PCR reads were re-called with MiXCR into one record per CDR3 protein. The sample yields under 450,000 distinct CDR3 sequences, 13% seen once. Sequences were derived from PBMCs, sampled from the stem cell graft. All receptors come from a human donor who donated a stem cell graft to a child with Fanconi anemia.

This clonotype appeared once. The chain uses TRBV6-2 or TRBV6-3 and TRBJ1-5; D remains unclear. V shed 2 bases and J shed 2 bases, with 10 bases lying between them. The CDR3 sequence is 15 residues long. Per the germline V gene, CDR1 is MNHEY and CDR2 is SVGEGT. CDR3 DNA sequence: TGTGCCAGCAGTTACCATGACGCCGGCAATCAGCCCCAGCATTTT. Its protein product is CASSYHDAGNQPQHF.

The chain employs TRBV20-1 and TRBJ1-1; possible D gene TRBD1, 5 bases. Germline CDR1 reads DFQATT; CDR2 reads SNEGSKA (reference sequence). CDR3 length: 15 residues. With 6 bases removed from V and 2 bases from J, the gap between germline ends came to 19 bases. CDR3 loop: CSAQEPQGVNTEAFF. Here the CDR3 DNA reads TGCAGTGCCCAAGAGCCACAAGGGGTAAACACTGAAGCTTTCTTT.

Ten or more counts support this clonotype. The chain joins TRBV20-1 to TRBJ1-5; D is undetermined. Trimming took 2 bases from V and 4 from J, leaving 9 bases between them. In germline, CDR1 is DFQATT, CDR2 SNEGSKA (reference sequence). This CDR3 spans 13 amino acids. CDR3 DNA sequence: TGCAGTGCTAGATCTGACCAAAATCAGCCCCAGCATTTT. Translating it yields CSARSDQNQPQHF.

CDR3 coding DNA: TGTGCCAGCAGCCAAGATTTCGTCTATGGCTACACCTTC. It is translated as CASSQDFVYGYTF. The J gene is TRBJ1-2, the V gene TRBV14; D remains unclear. CDR1 and CDR2 (germline): SGHDN, FVKESK. V was cut by 0 bases and J by 4 bases, with 6 bases left in between. This CDR3 is 13 amino acids long.

This clonotype was counted between two and nine times. The genes are TRBV11-2 and TRBJ1-3; D remains unclear. Trimming stripped 2 bases from V and 1 base from J, with 12 bases between. CDR1 is SGHAT, CDR2 FQNNGV, per germline. The CDR3 extends over 16 amino acids. For the CDR3, the DNA is TGTGCCAGCAGCTTACAAGGGAGTCTATCTGGAAACACCATATATTTT. Its protein is CASSLQGSLSGNTIYF.

The rearrangement joins TRBV10-3 to TRBJ2-5; D ambiguous. Germline V gene data show CDR1 as ENHRY and CDR2 as SYGVKD. Trimming shortened V by 3 bases and J by 5 bases, and 10 bases separated the two germline ends. This CDR3 spans 13 amino acids. This chain's CDR3 is CAISDLARETQYF. In DNA form, the CDR3 reads TGTGCCATCAGTGATTTGGCGAGGGAGACCCAGTACTTC.

Comment on this clonotype: The junction differs from germline at one of its ends, possibly a read error. The chain employs TRBV4-2 and TRBJ1-5; no definite D call. Germline V gene data show CDR1 as LGHNA and CDR2 as YNFKEQ. The CDR3 is made up of 17 amino acids. CDR3 sequence: CASSRLLSDISDQPQHF. Here the CDR3 DNA reads TGTGCCAGCAGCCGACTGTTGTCAGACATTAGCGATCAGCCCCAGCATTTT.

The J gene is TRBJ2-3, the V gene TRBV6-2 or TRBV6-3; D gene ambiguous. CDR1 and CDR2 (germline): MNHEY, SVGEGT. Trimming left V 6 bases short and J 2 bases short, with 12 bases between. The CDR3 length is 14 residues. The CDR3 nucleotides read TGTGCCAGCAGGGCTCTTATCTTCACAGATACGCAGTATTTT. Encoded protein: CASRALIFTDTQYF.

The V call is TRBV12-5, the J call TRBJ2-2; maybe TRBD1 (6 bases). Trimming took off 5 bases at V and 1 base at J, with 11 bases between the two ends. The CDR3 loop spans 15 amino acids. Germline loops: CDR1 LGHNT, CDR2 FRNRAP. The CDR3 spells CASGTDRQNTGELFF. In DNA form, the CDR3 reads TGTGCTAGTGGTACCGACAGGCAGAACACCGGGGAGCTGTTTTTT. The variable domain in full, completed from reference TRBV12-5 and TRBJ2-2, reads DARVTQTPRHKVTEMGQEVTMRCQPILGHNTVFWYRQTMMQGLELLAYFRNRAPLDDSGMPKDRFSAEMPDATLATLKIQPSEPRDSAVYFCASGTDRQNTGELFFGEGSRLTVL.

This sequence joins TRBV5-1 and TRBJ1-2; a possible D gene is TRBD1 (5 bases). The V gene lost 0 bases and the J gene lost 2 bases, with 14 bases spanning the gap. CDR1 and CDR2 (germline): SGHRS, YFSETQ. The CDR3 spans 16 residues. The CDR3 DNA sequence: TGCGCCAGCAGCTTGGAGGTGGGGCGCAGGAACTATGGCTACACCTTC. Its translation: CASSLEVGRRNYGYTF. Full variable domain (rest looked up from reference TRBV5-1 and TRBJ1-2): KAGVTQTPRYLIKTRGQQVTLSCSPISGHRSVSWYQQTPGQGLQFLFEYFSETQRNKGNFPGRFSGRQFSNSRSEMNVSTLELGDSALYLCASSLEVGRRNYGYTFGSGTRLTVV.

The sample holds many counts of this clonotype. The chain recombines TRBV20-1 with TRBJ2-2; possibly TRBD1 or TRBD2 for D (5 bases each). This CDR3 has 15 amino acids. CDR1 is DFQATT and CDR2 is SNEGSKA in the germline V gene (reference sequence). V lost 3 bases and J lost 4, with 15 bases in between. The CDR3 sequence is CSARAGTIPTGELFF. The CDR3 DNA reads TGCAGTGCTAGGGCCGGGACCATACCCACCGGGGAGCTGTTTTTT.

The rearrangement joins TRBV20-1 to TRBJ2-1; the match to TRBD1 covers 8 bases. The junction had 4 bases not matched to a gene; V was cut back by 7 bases and J by 2 bases. There are 13 residues in the CDR3. Germline V gives CDR1 DFQATT, CDR2 SNEGSKA (reference sequence). Here the CDR3 DNA reads TGCAGTGGGCAGGGGGCGGCCTACAATGAGCAGTTCTTC. This translates into CSGQGAAYNEQFF.

At least ten counts were recorded for this clonotype. The chain couples TRBV12-3 or TRBV12-4 to TRBJ1-5; D is unresolved. Trimming shortened V by 6 bases and J by 1 base, and 10 bases separated the two germline ends. The CDR3 sequence is 14 residues long. In nucleotides, the CDR3 is TGTGCCAGCAGCCCAGGTCACAGCAATCAGCCCCAGCATTTT. It translates to CASSPGHSNQPQHF.

The chain employs TRBV5-1 and TRBJ1-1; D remains ambiguous. Germline lookup yields CDR1 SGHRS and CDR2 YFSETQ. The V gene lost 0 bases and the J gene lost 4 bases, with 13 bases spanning the gap. The CDR3 has 15 amino acids. The CDR3 bases are TGCGCCAGCAGCTTGGAGACTATCCGGGTCACTGAAGCTTTCTTT. It encodes CASSLETIRVTEAFF.

The V and J genes are TRBV5-1 and TRBJ2-1; unclear D gene. The germline gives CDR1 SGHRS, CDR2 YFSETQ. This CDR3 contains 14 residues. The ends were cut back, 4 bases at V and 9 bases at J, with 17 bases in the middle. DNA for the CDR3: TGCGCCAGCAGCGTCGCCTCTCGGGTAGGTGAGCAGTTCTTC. This encodes CASSVASRVGEQFF.

This clonotype was found a few times. This chain connects TRBV29-1 to TRBJ2-2; no clear D. The V end lost 4 bases, the J end lost 6 bases, and 6 bases lay between the germline ends. The CDR3 has 11 amino acids. Germline lookup yields CDR1 SQVTM and CDR2 ANQGSEA. Written as DNA, the CDR3 is TGCAGCGTTGGGAAGTCCGGGGAGCTGTTTTTT. It codes for CSVGKSGELFF.